This TCR beta chain was identified in a study of T cells in Graves' hyperthyroidism and ophthalmopathy (dated by TCRdb to 2018 to 2020). In the study overall: Peripheral blood was collected at initial diagnosis, before any treatment. TCR V-J signatures able to tell the groups apart were searched for in a discovery cohort of 90 to 100 patients, of whom fewer than 45 had Graves' ophthalmopathy and 55 to 60 had stable Graves' hyperthyroidism. Whether ophthalmopathy could be predicted prospectively was tested in an independent validation cohort made up of 18 hyperthyroidism patients plus 17 patients who later progressed to ophthalmopathy. The 95 to 100 discovery patients were divided at random into training and test sets in a 7:3 ratio. The study also compared thyroid tissue and blood T-cell repertoires from a handful of Graves' hyperthyroidism patients. Following sampling, methimazole starting at 30 mg daily was given to hyperthyroidism patients, and high-dose intravenous methylprednisolone was given to ophthalmopathy patients. According to the paper, TCR Vbeta CDR3 sequencing was carried out on approximately 140 peripheral blood samples, which came from approximately 43 ophthalmopathy, fewer than 80 hyperthyroidism and some 17 progressor patients.

The paper's findings and limits, for the study overall: A model built on a 13 V-J signature distinguished ophthalmopathy from stable hyperthyroidism, reaching 87.88% sensitivity and 81% to 83% specificity in cross-validation and 80%/75% in testing. In validation, the model predicted progression to ophthalmopathy a median of around six months before onset, with about 64% sensitivity and nearly 75% specificity. Sample size was not statistically predetermined, and investigators were not blinded to group allocation. Most expanded thyroid clonotypes (frequency above 0.001) were also detected in blood, suggesting blood repertoires may reflect thyroid immune responses.

Many counts were recorded for this clonotype. The antigen it binds to is not known. Base qualities were left out, and no much larger clone turns up one base away. V loses 0 bases, J loses 6 bases, and the germline ends lie 14 bases apart. Sequences LGHDT (CDR1) and YNNKEL (CDR2) are obtained from the germline V gene (reference sequence). The cysteine opens and the phenylalanine closes a CDR3 of 15 amino acids. This entry keeps only the CDR3 DNA: 45 bases, framed from base 1. A patient counted as having stable Graves' hyperthyroidism if no progression to ophthalmopathy occurred over 18 months of follow-up. Hyperthyroidism patients were newly diagnosed, had a disease duration of under 2 months, and were aged 18 to 65 years. The study excluded patients with uncontrolled infections, other autoimmune diseases, pregnancy or lactation. Diagnoses relied on clinical symptoms, serum thyroxine and TRAb, thyroid ultrasound and orbital computed tomography. PBMCs were isolated from 8 to 10 ml of fresh peripheral blood by Ficoll-Paque density gradient centrifugation. Trizol reagent was used to extract total RNA, and RNA quality was then checked on an Agilent 2100 Bioanalyzer.

The TCR beta CDR3 regions were amplified from the RNA transcripts. A first-round RT-PCR of the TCR CDR3 used the HTBI primer set with the Qiagen OneStep RT-PCR kit. Libraries were constructed in a second round of multiplex PCR, after which size selection and purification were performed. Sequencing of the libraries was done on an Illumina HiSeq2000 using paired-end 100 bp reads. In the original analysis: Raw data were processed with SOAPnuke, discarding reads with adapters, uncalled bases, mean Phred below 15, or no exact constant-primer or identifier match. COPE v1.2.5 was used to merge the high-quality paired reads, and each unique nucleotide sequence was defined as a clonotype. Clonotypes were aligned to IMGT TRBV, TRBD and TRBJ reference segments using MiTCR v1.1. The analysis included only V-J combinations with a frequency above 0.0001, which together covered roughly 99% of the repertoires. A TCS score was defined as the ratio of F50 (clonal expansion) to E x V (chaos), with BLOSUM62-based TCRdist applied between CDR3 peptides within each V-J. Welch's t-statistics and random forest reduced around 520 V-J features to 10 to 15, which were used in a naive Bayes classifier (R e1071). TCRdb passed the public sequencing reads through fastp at Q25 and MiXCR, retaining productive beta sequences. Identical CDR3 proteins give one entry, which carries the most common genes and DNA. The V and J calls follow TCRdb's processing rather than the paper's. In all, the sample holds about 360,000 distinct CDR3 sequences, and around 14% of those were seen once. The ten largest make up around a tenth of the sample.

The TCR comes from a young woman with Graves' hyperthyroidism. The sequenced sample was blood. The rearrangement joined TRBV3-1 to TRBJ1-2; TRBD1 might be the D gene, on 5 matching bases. The DNA reads TGTGCCAGCAGCCAAGATAGAAGGAGGGGACATGGCTACACCTTC. The resulting protein is CASSQDRRRGHGYTF.